This entry describes one T cell receptor (beta chain). What it recognizes is unknown. PCR used 60 Vbeta primers and 13 Jbeta primers. TCRdb keeps only in-frame clones here, not all; method: immunoSEQ multiplex PCR. The sample records 110,000 to 150,000 clones, over 65% being singletons. The V gene's germline CDR1 is MNHNY and CDR2 SVGAGI (reference sequence). This CDR3 has 15 amino acids. J was trimmed by 2 bases and V by 6 bases; bases with no gene match: 6. The data are from a study of cytomegalovirus exposure and HLA in healthy donors. Findings and limits, study-wide: Data from an earlier analysis indicated that most TCR beta V segments were productive either about 87% or about 30% of the time. It was reported in a later analysis that an Asian-associated ancestry cluster showed fewer N-insertions than the 666-donor mean. It was approximately 160 TCR beta chains that were listed as cytomegalovirus-associated.

The sequenced material came from PBMCs. This TCR was sampled from a man between 18 and 29 years old in good health and CMV-seropositive. This chain links TRBV6-6 with TRBJ1-5, with TRBD1 matching 8 bases. The CDR3 DNA sequence: TGTGCCAGCAGCAGGGGGCGGAGTGGCAATCAGCCCCAGCATTTT. This encodes CASSRGRSGNQPQHF.